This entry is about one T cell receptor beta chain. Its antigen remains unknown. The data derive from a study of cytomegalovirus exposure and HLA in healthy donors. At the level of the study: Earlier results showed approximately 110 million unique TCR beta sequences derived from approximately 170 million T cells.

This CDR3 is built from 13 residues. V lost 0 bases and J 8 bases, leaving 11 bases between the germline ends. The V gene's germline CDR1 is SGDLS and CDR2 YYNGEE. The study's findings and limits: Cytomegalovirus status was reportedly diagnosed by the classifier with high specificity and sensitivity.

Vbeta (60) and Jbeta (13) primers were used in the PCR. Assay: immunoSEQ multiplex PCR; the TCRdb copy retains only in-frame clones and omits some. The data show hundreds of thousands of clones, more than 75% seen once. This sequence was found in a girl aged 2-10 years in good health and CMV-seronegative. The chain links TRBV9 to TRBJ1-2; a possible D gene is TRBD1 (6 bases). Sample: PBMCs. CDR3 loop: CASSVDSGGGYTF. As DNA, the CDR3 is TGTGCCAGCAGCGTAGATTCTGGGGGCGGCTACACCTTC.